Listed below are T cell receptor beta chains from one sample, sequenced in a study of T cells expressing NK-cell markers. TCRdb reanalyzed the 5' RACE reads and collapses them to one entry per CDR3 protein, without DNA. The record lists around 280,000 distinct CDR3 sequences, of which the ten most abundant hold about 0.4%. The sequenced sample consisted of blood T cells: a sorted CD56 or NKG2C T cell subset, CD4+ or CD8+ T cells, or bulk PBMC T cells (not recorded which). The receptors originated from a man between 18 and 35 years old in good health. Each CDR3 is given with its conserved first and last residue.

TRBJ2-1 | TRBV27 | CASSPLAGRGEQFF
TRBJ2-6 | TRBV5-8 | CASSLLTAGANVLTF
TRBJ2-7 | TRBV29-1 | CSVSGGRVRYEQYF
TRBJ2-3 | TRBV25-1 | CASSESRDGTDTQYF
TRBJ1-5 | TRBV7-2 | CASSLGGMGLDQPQHF
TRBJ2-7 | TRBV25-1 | CASSATSWGSYEQYF
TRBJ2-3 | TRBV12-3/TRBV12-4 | CASTLSRVDTQYF
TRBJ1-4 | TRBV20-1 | CSARPGGYATNEKLFF
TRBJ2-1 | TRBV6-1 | CASRQTRMGFLEQFF
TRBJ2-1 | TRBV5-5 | CASSLVGHEQFF
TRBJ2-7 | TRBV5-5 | CASSLRGSYEQYF
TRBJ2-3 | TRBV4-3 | CASSPNGGGRPTDTQYF
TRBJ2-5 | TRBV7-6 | CASSVAGVRETQYF
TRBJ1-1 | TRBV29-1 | CSAGGAAAEAFF
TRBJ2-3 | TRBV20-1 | CSATSGGGVDTQYF
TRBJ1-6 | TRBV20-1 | CSVRRTEDSPLHF
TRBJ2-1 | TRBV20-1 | CSAAVGSVYNEQFF
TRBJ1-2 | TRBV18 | CASSRGQGDYGYTF
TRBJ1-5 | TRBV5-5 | CASSLQALGSGQPQHF
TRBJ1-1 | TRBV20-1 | CSARRYRGLDTEAFF
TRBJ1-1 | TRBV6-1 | CASSGGQVGSQAFF
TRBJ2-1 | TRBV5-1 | CASSSDIYEQFF
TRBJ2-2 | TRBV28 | CASSHLPGTGLRELFF
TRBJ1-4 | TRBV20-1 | CSANDRVGEKLFF
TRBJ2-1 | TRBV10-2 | CASTPDLEQFF
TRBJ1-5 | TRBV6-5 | CASKLSGDSNQPQHF
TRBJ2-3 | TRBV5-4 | CASSLRVSQGSGDTQYF
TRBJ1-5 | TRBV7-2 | CASSLDPTGVQPQYF
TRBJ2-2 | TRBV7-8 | CASSFGHKNTGELFF
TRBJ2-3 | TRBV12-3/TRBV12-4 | CASRTRTSRTTDTQYF
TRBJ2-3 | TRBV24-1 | CATSDRTGVGGTDTQYF
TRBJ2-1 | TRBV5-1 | CASSPRLAGPDNEQFF
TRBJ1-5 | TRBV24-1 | CATSDSQGQLGNQPQHF
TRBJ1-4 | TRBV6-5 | CASSLGQPRNEKLFF
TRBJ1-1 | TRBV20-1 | CSARDRDRGATEAFF
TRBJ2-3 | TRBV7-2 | CASSLDRQGTDTQYF
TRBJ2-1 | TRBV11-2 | CASRFRGTSGRAGVYNEQFF
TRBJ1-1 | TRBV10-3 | CAISVGDTEAFF
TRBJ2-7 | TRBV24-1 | CATSDPQGHEQYF
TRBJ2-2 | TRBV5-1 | CASSYRLNTGELFF
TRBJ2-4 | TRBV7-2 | CASSLLAGAKNIQYF
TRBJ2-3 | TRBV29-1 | CSVGPSALRPYF